Included here is one T cell receptor beta chain sequence, with context. In the study's own analysis: For nucleated cells, counts were estimated from reference gene primer amplification. Produced via immunoSEQ multiplex PCR; TCRdb's table is partial and in-frame only. V and J calls and clone size are as listed in that table; D and trimming were resolved from the DNA. This sample carries around 160,000 clones, around 84% of them seen once, and the ten largest clones take more than 5%. The data were taken from a study of blood T cell repertoires in COVID-19. Across the whole study: T cells, B-cell-depleted T cells, or PBMCs provided the cDNA or gDNA that served as material.

The CDR3 sequence is 15 residues long. Looked up from germline, CDR1 is SGHDN and CDR2 is FVKESK. Trimming shortened V by 0 bases and J by 9 bases, and 12 bases separated the two germline ends. The age range of participants was 18 to 89 years, with residence in under 30 US areas. The rearrangement links TRBV14 to TRBJ1-6; D not certain. This clonotype originated in a woman aged 50 to 60 who had been exposed to COVID-19. Sequences were obtained from PBMCs or T cells enriched from blood (not recorded which). CDR3 in amino acids: CASSQDSLVGSPLHF. The CDR3 coding sequence is TGTGCCAGCAGCCAAGACTCCCTAGTTGGTTCACCCCTCCACTTT.